This entry is about one T cell receptor (beta chain). Its matching antigen is unknown. Each CDR3 protein is one row after TCRdb ran MiXCR on the reads. The sample has 380,000 or so distinct CDR3 sequences; approximately 30% are singletons. These data originate in a study of T cell repertoires in cytomegalovirus infection. In the study overall: CMV epitopes, recently identified HLA-C-restricted and well-studied HLA-B-restricted, were used. Study observations and caveats: In two of eight donors, the top clonotype was HLA-C-restricted CMV-specific.

With V trimmed by 7 bases and J by 1 base, 12 bases remained unmatched. In germline, CDR1 is MNHGY, CDR2 SAAAGT. The CDR3 sequence is 17 residues long. The sequence came from a human donor in good health (CMV status not recorded). Some clones in this sample may be carry-over from other donors' samples. The material was cultured PBMCs, obtained from culture after CMV antigen stimulation. The chain joins TRBV6-8 to TRBJ1-1, with 10 bases matching TRBD1. The DNA for the CDR3 is TGTGCCAGCAAGGCACTTCTCGACAGGGGGCCGAACACTGAAGCTTTCTTT. Residues: CASKALLDRGPNTEAFF.